Listed below are T cell receptor beta chains from one sample, sequenced in a study of blood T cell repertoires in COVID-19. Sequencing was performed with immunoSEQ multiplex PCR; in TCRdb, only in-frame clones are kept and a portion is missing. The sample holds 400,000 to 500,000 clones, 88% seen once. Sequenced material: PBMCs or T cells enriched from blood (not recorded which). All receptors derive from a woman between 18 and 29 years old who had been exposed to COVID-19. Each CDR3 is given with its conserved first and last residue. Each record gives: J gene, clone size, D gene, V gene, CDR3 protein, CDR3 DNA. The D gene is left open where the match is weak. The size entry is marked missing in some rows and otherwise reads once, few, many or a size class.

>TRBJ1-1|.|.|TRBV7-2
CASSLLRNPPQDTEAFF
TGTGCCAGCAGCTTACTACGGAATCCCCCCCAGGACACTGAAGCTTTCTTT
>TRBJ2-1|.|.|TRBV18
CASSSGGISRDEQFF
TGTGCCAGCTCGTCAGGGGGGATCTCCCGGGATGAGCAGTTCTTC
>TRBJ1-6|.|TRBD1|TRBV4-1
CASSRGDRVNSPLHF
TGCGCCAGCAGCCGAGGGGACAGGGTGAATTCACCCCTCCACTTT
>TRBJ2-7|.|.|TRBV28
CASSASYEQYF
TGTGCCAGCAGCGCGTCCTACGAGCAGTACTTC
>TRBJ2-2|.|.|TRBV6-4
CASSPYYQGSGELFF
TGTGCCAGCAGCCCTTACTACCAGGGGTCCGGGGAGCTGTTTTTT
>TRBJ2-2|many|TRBD2|TRBV4-2
CASSHGIAGMNTGELFF
TGTGCCAGCAGCCATGGAATAGCGGGCATGAACACCGGGGAGCTGTTTTTT
>TRBJ2-2|.|.|TRBV11-3
CASSPGGGGAESGELFF
TGTGCCAGCAGTCCCGGTGGGGGAGGCGCAGAGTCCGGGGAGCTGTTTTTT
>TRBJ1-1|.|TRBD1|TRBV25-1
CASSIDRGLRTEAFF
TGTGCCAGCAGCATAGACAGGGGGCTAAGAACTGAAGCTTTCTTT
>TRBJ2-1|.|TRBD1|TRBV24-1
CATSDPGQGAWNEQFF
TGTGCCACCAGTGATCCCGGACAGGGGGCGTGGAATGAGCAGTTCTTC
>TRBJ1-4|few|.|TRBV28
CASSSGPGEDEKLFF
TGTGCCAGCAGTTCTGGCCCAGGGGAAGATGAAAAACTGTTTTTT
>TRBJ2-1|.|TRBD2|TRBV12-5
CASGLAKYDRGIWTSGSYEQFF
TGTGCTAGTGGTTTGGCAAAATATGACAGGGGGATTTGGACTAGCGGGAGTTATGAGCAGTTCTTC
>TRBJ2-7|once|.|TRBV27
CASSQSRGLVYYEQYF
TGTGCCAGCAGTCAAAGCCGGGGTCTTGTTTACTACGAGCAGTACTTC
>TRBJ1-4|.|TRBD1|TRBV5-1
CASSLAGQRATNEKLFF
TGCGCCAGCAGCTTGGCGGGACAGCGTGCAACTAATGAAAAACTGTTTTTT
>TRBJ2-3|.|.|TRBV27
CASSLEYSPDTDTQYF
TGTGCCAGCAGCCTCGAGTATTCTCCTGACACAGATACGCAGTATTTT
>TRBJ1-5|.|TRBD1|TRBV23-1
CASSQNRGQGNQPQHF
TGCGCCAGCAGTCAAAACAGGGGGCAGGGCAATCAGCCCCAGCATTTT
>TRBJ1-2|.|TRBD1|TRBV6-5
CASSGDRGGYTF
TGTGCCAGCAGCGGTGACAGGGGAGGCTACACCTTC
>TRBJ2-5|.|TRBD1|TRBV25-1
CASSEGQAQETQYF
TGTGCCAGCAGTGAGGGACAGGCCCAAGAGACCCAGTACTTC
>TRBJ2-1|.|TRBD2|TRBV14
CASSPGGGWNEQFF
TGTGCCAGCAGCCCCGGCGGGGGGTGGAATGAGCAGTTCTTC
>TRBJ1-1|.|.|TRBV29-1
CSVEFEADEAFF
TGCAGCGTTGAATTTGAGGCCGATGAAGCTTTCTTT
>TRBJ2-3|.|.|TRBV27
CASSPHRVRGTDTQYF
TGTGCCAGCAGTCCCCACAGGGTCAGGGGCACAGATACGCAGTATTTT
>TRBJ2-2|.|.|TRBV15
CATSRQRGGPNTGELFF
TGTGCCACCAGCAGACAAAGGGGGGGCCCGAACACCGGGGAGCTGTTTTTT
>TRBJ1-4|few|.|TRBV7-9
CASRGMGGTTNEKLFF
TGTGCCAGCAGAGGGATGGGGGGTACAACTAATGAAAAACTGTTTTTT
>TRBJ1-1|.|.|TRBV28
CASTPLTGSGFGTEAFF
TGTGCCAGCACCCCCCTGACAGGTTCTGGGTTCGGCACTGAAGCTTTCTTT
>TRBJ1-5|.|.|TRBV28
CASSVQNNQPQHF
TGTGCCAGCAGTGTCCAGAACAATCAGCCCCAGCATTTT
>TRBJ1-1|.|TRBD1|TRBV18
CASSPRQGRSMNTEAFF
TGTGCCAGCTCACCCCGACAGGGAAGGTCGATGAACACTGAAGCTTTCTTT
>TRBJ1-1|.|TRBD1|TRBV6-5
CASNPGQGNTEAFF
TGTGCCAGCAACCCGGGACAGGGGAACACTGAAGCTTTCTTT